The 16 T cell receptor beta chains listed next were all sequenced from one sample in a study of blood T cell repertoires in COVID-19. TCRdb keeps only in-frame clones here, not all; method: immunoSEQ multiplex PCR. Seen here are 150,000 to 200,000 clones, 85% to 90% observed once, and the top ten hold around 12%. Material: peripheral blood. All receptors come from a woman in her 70s with COVID-19, enrolled during active disease.

The rearrangement joins TRBV3-1 (or the pseudogene TRBV3-2) to TRBJ2-7; the match to TRBD1 covers 7 bases. CDR1 is LGHDT and CDR2 is YNNKEL in the germline V gene (reference sequence). This CDR3 has 13 residues. V lost 9 bases, J lost 2 bases, and 7 bases stayed unmatched. CDR3 sequence: CASLDRVTYEQYF. CDR3 nucleotide sequence: TGTGCCAGTCTAGACAGGGTAACCTACGAGCAGTACTTC.

The V and J genes are TRBV11-3 and TRBJ2-1, with TRBD2 as a possible D gene (6 bases). Germline values: CDR1 SGHNT, CDR2 YENEEA. Trimming left V 5 bases short and J 0 bases short, with 11 bases between. This CDR3 has 15 amino acids. The DNA of the CDR3 is TGTGCCAGCAGCAAAAGGGACTTCTCCTACAATGAGCAGTTCTTC. Residues: CASSKRDFSYNEQFF.

This clone has only a few counts. The CDR3 nucleotides read TGCAGCGTTGGGCAGTCGGGTGGCTACACCTTC. This encodes CSVGQSGGYTF. The chain recombines TRBV29-1 with TRBJ1-2; D is unresolved. V was clipped by 4 bases and J by 7 bases, with 10 bases between them. The CDR3 has 11 residues. Germline CDR1 is SQVTM and CDR2 is ANQGSEA.

V is TRBV7-2 and J is TRBJ2-1; 9 nucleotides align to TRBD2. CDR3 length equals 15 residues. The V gene end was trimmed by 8 bases and the J gene end by 5 bases; junction bases not matched to a gene: 10. Germline V gene sequence: CDR1 SGHTA, CDR2 FQGNSA. The CDR3 sequence is CASGRLAEIDNEQFF. As DNA, the CDR3 is TGTGCCAGCGGAAGACTAGCGGAGATCGACAATGAGCAGTTCTTC.

The V gene is TRBV7-2, the J gene TRBJ2-1; 10 nucleotides align to TRBD2. Germline V gene lookup returns CDR1 SGHTA and CDR2 FQGNSA. The CDR3 is 18 residues long. After removal of 4 bases from V and 2 bases from J, the junction contained 11 bases not matched to a gene. Here the CDR3 DNA reads TGTGCCAGCAGCTCCCCTGGTATTCTAGCGGGAGCCTACAATGAGCAGTTCTTC. Protein sequence: CASSSPGILAGAYNEQFF.

This chain connects TRBV5-1 to TRBJ2-2; D gene unclear. Trimming shortened V by 4 bases and J by 3 bases, and 4 bases separated the two germline ends. This CDR3 region has 12 residues. The germline CDR1 and CDR2 sequences are SGHRS and YFSETQ. In nucleotides, the CDR3 is TGCGCCAGCAGCATATACACCGGGGAGCTGTTTTTT. Encoded protein: CASSIYTGELFF.

The chain carries TRBV3-1 (or the pseudogene TRBV3-2) and TRBJ2-7, with TRBD2 identical over 13 bases. From germline, CDR1 is LGHDT and CDR2 YNNKEL (reference sequence). The length of the CDR3 is 15 residues. V lost 1 base, J lost 7 bases, and 4 bases stayed unmatched. The CDR3 loop reads CASSQGGLAGREQYF. In DNA form, the CDR3 reads TGTGCCAGCAGCCAAGGGGGACTAGCGGGAAGGGAGCAGTACTTC.

The rearrangement joins TRBV5-1 to TRBJ2-2, with TRBD2 matching 7 bases. Germline CDR1 and CDR2: SGHRS and YFSETQ. CDR3 length: 16 amino acids. Losses at the gene ends were 7 bases for V and 5 bases for J; bases not matched to a gene: 14. The CDR3 here is CASGNAGGRGTGELFF. The CDR3 nucleotides read TGCGCCAGCGGAAACGCCGGCGGGAGAGGGACCGGGGAGCTGTTTTTT.

This chain connects TRBV19 to TRBJ1-5; 7 positions match TRBD1. This CDR3 has 15 amino acids. V was pared by 6 bases and J by 6 bases, with 11 bases of the junction left unmatched. The germline V gene has CDR1 LNHDA and CDR2 SQIVND (reference sequence). The CDR3 coding sequence is TGTGCCAGTAGACGACAGGGTGCAGTGGGTCAGCCCCAGCATTTT. Translating it yields CASRRQGAVGQPQHF.

The genes are TRBV5-1 and TRBJ1-6; 8 nucleotides agree with TRBD1. Germline loops: CDR1 SGHRS, CDR2 YFSETQ. This CDR3 is 18 amino acids long. V was clipped by 3 bases and J by 4 bases; unmatched bases: 12. The CDR3 protein is CASSYRSGTGSYNSPLHF. CDR3 DNA sequence: TGCGCCAGCAGCTATAGATCCGGGACAGGTTCTTATAATTCACCCCTCCACTTT.

The chain employs TRBV12-3 or TRBV12-4 and TRBJ2-7, with a tentative D call TRBD1 (5 bases). The CDR3 totals 13 residues. V was pared by 5 bases and J by 6 bases, with 14 bases between. The CDR3 DNA reads TGTGCCAGCAGTCCAGACAGTTCCGGCGAGCAGTACTTC. Translated, it gives CASSPDSSGEQYF.

As to this clone: Other DNA sequences of this sample code for an identical CDR3. The gene calls are TRBV3-1 (or the pseudogene TRBV3-2) and TRBJ1-3; TRBD1 aligns across 7 bases. The CDR3 contains 15 residues. CDR1 LGHDT and CDR2 YNNKEL come from the germline V gene (reference sequence). Trimming took 3 bases from V and 3 from J; bases not matched to a gene: 5. The CDR3 is CASSQATGYGNTIYF. In nucleotides, the CDR3 is TGTGCCAGCAGCCAGGCGACAGGGTATGGAAACACCATATATTTT.

This clone was detected once. This chain connects TRBV7-2 to TRBJ2-1; tentative D call: TRBD2 (5 bases). Germline V gene data show CDR1 as SGHTA and CDR2 as FQGNSA. The CDR3 consists of 17 residues. Between the trimmed V and J ends, which lost 2 bases and 0 bases, there was a span of 14 bases. This chain's CDR3 is CASSLLVSASSYNEQFF. CDR3 DNA: TGTGCCAGCAGCTTATTGGTTAGCGCGAGCTCCTACAATGAGCAGTTCTTC.

A few counts support this clone. This chain links TRBV28 with TRBJ1-5; D is uncertain. In germline, CDR1 is MDHEN, CDR2 SYDVKM. The CDR3 spans 12 residues. V dropped 2 bases and J dropped 7 bases, with 6 bases sitting between them. In DNA, the CDR3 is TGTGCCAGCAGTTTACGCGGGCAGCCCCAGCATTTT. Protein: CASSLRGQPQHF.

This sequence joins TRBV3-1 (or the pseudogene TRBV3-2) and TRBJ2-1; a weak D match, TRBD1 (6 bases). Germline lookup yields CDR1 LGHDT and CDR2 YNNKEL (reference sequence). The CDR3 has 14 residues. With 3 bases removed from V and 5 bases from J, the gap between germline ends came to 11 bases. The CDR3 DNA sequence: TGTGCCAGCAGCCAGCAGGGGCAAGACAATGAGCAGTTCTTC. It codes for CASSQQGQDNEQFF.

This clone was observed a handful of times. This rearrangement joins TRBV3-1 (or the pseudogene TRBV3-2) to TRBJ2-5; 10 bases map to TRBD2. CDR1 LGHDT and CDR2 YNNKEL come from the germline V gene (reference sequence). CDR3 length: 18 residues. V was pared by 5 bases and J by 4 bases, with 16 bases of the junction left unmatched. In DNA form, the CDR3 reads TGTGCCAGCAGCTCATCTCGGGTAGCGGGAGGAGGAGGAGAGACCCAGTACTTC. Its translation: CASSSSRVAGGGGETQYF.